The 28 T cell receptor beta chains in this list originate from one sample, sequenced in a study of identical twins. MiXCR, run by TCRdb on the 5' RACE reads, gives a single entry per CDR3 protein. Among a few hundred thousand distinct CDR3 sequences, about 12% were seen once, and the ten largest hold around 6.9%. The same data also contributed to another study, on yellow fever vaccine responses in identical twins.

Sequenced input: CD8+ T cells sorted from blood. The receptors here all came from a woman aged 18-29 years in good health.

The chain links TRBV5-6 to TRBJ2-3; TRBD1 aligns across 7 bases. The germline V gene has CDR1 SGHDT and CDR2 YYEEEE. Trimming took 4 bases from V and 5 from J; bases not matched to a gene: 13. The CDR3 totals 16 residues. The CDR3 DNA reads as TGTGCCAGCAGCCCGGGGCACATCACAGGGGAAGATACGCAGTATTTT. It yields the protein CASSPGHITGEDTQYF.

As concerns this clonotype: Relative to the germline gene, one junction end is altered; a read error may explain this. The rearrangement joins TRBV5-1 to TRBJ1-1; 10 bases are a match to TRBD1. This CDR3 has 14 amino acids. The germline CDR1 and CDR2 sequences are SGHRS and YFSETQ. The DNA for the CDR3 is TGCGCCAGCAGCACGGGACAGGGGAACACTGTAGCTTTCTTT. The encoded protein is CASSTGQGNTVAFF.

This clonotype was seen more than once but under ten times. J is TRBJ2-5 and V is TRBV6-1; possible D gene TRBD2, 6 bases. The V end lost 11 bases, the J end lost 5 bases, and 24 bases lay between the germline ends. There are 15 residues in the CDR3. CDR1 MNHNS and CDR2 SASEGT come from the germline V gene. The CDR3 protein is CAGGIGAINKETQYF. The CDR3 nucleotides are TGTGCCGGGGGGATTGGGGCGATAAATAAGGAGACCCAGTACTTC.

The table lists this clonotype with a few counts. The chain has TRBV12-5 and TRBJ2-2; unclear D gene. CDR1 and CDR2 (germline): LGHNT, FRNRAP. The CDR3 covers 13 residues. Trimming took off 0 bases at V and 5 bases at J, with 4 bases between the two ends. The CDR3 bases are TGTGCTAGTGGTTTGGTAGGGACCGGGGAGCTGTTTTTT. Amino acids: CASGLVGTGELFF.

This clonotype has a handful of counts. CDR3 bases: TGTGCCAGCAGTGGACGGGCCGGCGAAGCTTTCTTT. Protein: CASSGRAGEAFF. The chain is built from TRBV25-1 and TRBJ1-1; D unresolved. The germline CDR1 and CDR2 sequences are MGHDK and SYGVNS. CDR3 size: 12 residues. V lost 4 bases and J lost 8, with 11 bases in between.

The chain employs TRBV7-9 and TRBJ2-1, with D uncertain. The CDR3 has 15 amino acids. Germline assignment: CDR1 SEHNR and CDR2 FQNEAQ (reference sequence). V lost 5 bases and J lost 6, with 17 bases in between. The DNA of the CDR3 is TGTGCCAGCAGCCGTCCTACGGGTGGCTTCAATGAGCAGTTCTTC. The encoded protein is CASSRPTGGFNEQFF.

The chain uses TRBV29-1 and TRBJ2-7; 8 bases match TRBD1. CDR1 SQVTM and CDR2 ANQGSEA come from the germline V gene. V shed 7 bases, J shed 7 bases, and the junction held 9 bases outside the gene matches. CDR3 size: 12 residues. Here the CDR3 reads CSAGTGTHEQYF. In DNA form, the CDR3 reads TGCAGCGCCGGGACAGGTACTCATGAGCAGTACTTC.

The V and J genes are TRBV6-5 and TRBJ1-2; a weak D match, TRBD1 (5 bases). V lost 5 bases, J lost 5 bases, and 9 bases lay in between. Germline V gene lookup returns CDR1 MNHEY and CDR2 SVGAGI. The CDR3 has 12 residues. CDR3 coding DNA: TGTGCCAGCAGTAAGGACACATATGGCTACACCTTC. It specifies CASSKDTYGYTF.

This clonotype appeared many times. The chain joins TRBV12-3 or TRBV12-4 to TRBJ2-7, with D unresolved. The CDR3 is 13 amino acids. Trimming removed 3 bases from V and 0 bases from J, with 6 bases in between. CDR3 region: CASSFDNSYEQYV. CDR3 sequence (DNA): TGTGCCAGCAGTTTTGACAACTCCTACGAGCAGTACGTC.

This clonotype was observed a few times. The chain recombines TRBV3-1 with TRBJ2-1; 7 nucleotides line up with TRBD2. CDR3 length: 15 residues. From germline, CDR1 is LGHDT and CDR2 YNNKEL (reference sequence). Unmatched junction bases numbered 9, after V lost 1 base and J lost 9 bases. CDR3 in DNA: TGTGCCAGCAGCCAAGCAGCCGGGGGGAATGGTGAGCAGTTCTTC. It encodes CASSQAAGGNGEQFF.

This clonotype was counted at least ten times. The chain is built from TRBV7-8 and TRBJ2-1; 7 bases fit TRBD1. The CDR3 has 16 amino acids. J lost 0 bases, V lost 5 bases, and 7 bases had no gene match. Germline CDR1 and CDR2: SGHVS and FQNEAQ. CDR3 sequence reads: CASSTQQGYSYNEQFF. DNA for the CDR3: TGTGCCAGCAGCACCCAACAGGGGTACTCCTACAATGAGCAGTTCTTC.

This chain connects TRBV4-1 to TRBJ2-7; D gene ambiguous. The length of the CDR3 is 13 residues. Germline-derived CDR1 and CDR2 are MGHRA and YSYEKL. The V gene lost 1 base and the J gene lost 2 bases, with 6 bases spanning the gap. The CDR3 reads CASSQGLAYEQYV. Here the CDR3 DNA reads TGCGCCAGCAGCCAAGGGTTAGCCTACGAGCAGTACGTC.

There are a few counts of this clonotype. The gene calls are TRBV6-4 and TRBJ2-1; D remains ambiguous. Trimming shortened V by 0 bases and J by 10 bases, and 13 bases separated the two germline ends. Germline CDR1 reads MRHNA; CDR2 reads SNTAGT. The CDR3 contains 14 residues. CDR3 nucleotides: TGTGCCAGCAGTGACTCGACTGGGGTTGGCGAGCAGTTCTTC. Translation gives CASSDSTGVGEQFF.

CDR3 loop: CASRSIGPYEQYF. In nucleotides, the CDR3 is TGTGCCTCCCGGTCAATTGGACCCTACGAGCAGTACTTC. The V call is TRBV7-9, the J call TRBJ2-7, with D unclear. In germline, CDR1 is SEHNR, CDR2 FQNEAQ (reference sequence). V shed 11 bases and J shed 2 bases, with 16 bases lying between them. The CDR3 extends over 13 amino acids.

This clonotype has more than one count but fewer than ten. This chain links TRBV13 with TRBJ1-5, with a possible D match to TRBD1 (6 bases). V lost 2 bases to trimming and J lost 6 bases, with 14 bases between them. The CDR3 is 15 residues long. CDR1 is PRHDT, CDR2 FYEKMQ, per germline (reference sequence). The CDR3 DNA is TGTGCCAGCAGCTTATATCGCAGGGGTAGTCAGCCCCAGCATTTT. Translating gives CASSLYRRGSQPQHF.

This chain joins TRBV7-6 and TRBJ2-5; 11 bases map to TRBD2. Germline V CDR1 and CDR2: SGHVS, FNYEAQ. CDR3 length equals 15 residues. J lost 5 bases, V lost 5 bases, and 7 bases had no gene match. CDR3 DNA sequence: TGTGCCAGCAGCGAACCTAGCGGGGGGCTCGAGACCCAGTACTTC. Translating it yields CASSEPSGGLETQYF.

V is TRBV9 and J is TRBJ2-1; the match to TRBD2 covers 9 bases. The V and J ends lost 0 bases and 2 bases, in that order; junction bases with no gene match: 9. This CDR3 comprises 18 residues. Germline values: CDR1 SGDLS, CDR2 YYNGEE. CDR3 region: CASSVVSSGVNPYNEQFF. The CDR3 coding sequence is TGTGCCAGCAGCGTAGTCTCTAGCGGGGTGAATCCCTACAATGAGCAGTTCTTC.

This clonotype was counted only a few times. CDR3 region: CASSDPSSTGELFF. DNA for the CDR3: TGTGCCAGCAGTGACCCCTCGAGCACCGGGGAGCTGTTTTTT. J is TRBJ2-2 and V is TRBV28; no clear D. V was cut by 5 bases and J by 4 bases, with 11 bases left in between. Germline lookup yields CDR1 MDHEN and CDR2 SYDVKM. The CDR3 runs to 14 residues.

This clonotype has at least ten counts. The CDR3 region is CASSWTSGGYNEQFF. CDR3 DNA sequence: TGTGCCAGCAGCTGGACTAGCGGGGGTTACAATGAGCAGTTCTTC. The gene calls are TRBV11-2 and TRBJ2-1, with 13 nucleotides matching TRBD2. V dropped 4 bases and J dropped 4; count of bases not matched to a gene: 1. The CDR3 sequence is 15 residues long. In germline, CDR1 is SGHAT, CDR2 FQNNGV. The full variable domain, in which reference TRBV11-2 and TRBJ2-1 provide the parts outside the CDR3, is EAGVAQSPRYKIIEKRQSVAFWCNPISGHATLYWYQQILGQGPKLLIQFQNNGVVDDSQLPKDRFSAERLKGVDSTLKIQPAKLEDSAVYLCASSWTSGGYNEQFFGPGTRLTVL.

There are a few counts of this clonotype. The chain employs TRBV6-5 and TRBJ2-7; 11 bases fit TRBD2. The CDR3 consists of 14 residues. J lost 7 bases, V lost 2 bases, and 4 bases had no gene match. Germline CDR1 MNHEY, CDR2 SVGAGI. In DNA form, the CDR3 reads TGTGCCAGCAGTTACACTAGCGGGAGTAGTGAGCAGTACTTC. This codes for CASSYTSGSSEQYF.

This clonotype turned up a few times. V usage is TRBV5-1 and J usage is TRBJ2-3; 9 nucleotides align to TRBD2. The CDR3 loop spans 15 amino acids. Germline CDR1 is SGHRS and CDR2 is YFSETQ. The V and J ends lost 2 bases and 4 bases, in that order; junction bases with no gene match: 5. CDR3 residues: CASSFSSGDPDTQYF. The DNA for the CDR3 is TGCGCCAGCAGCTTCTCTAGCGGGGACCCAGATACGCAGTATTTT.

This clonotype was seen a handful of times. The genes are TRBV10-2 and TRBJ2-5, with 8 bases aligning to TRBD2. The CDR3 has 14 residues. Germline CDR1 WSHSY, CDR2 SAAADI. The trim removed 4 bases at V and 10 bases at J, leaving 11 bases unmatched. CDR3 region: CASSGGLGLWDQYF. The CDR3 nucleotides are TGCGCCAGCAGTGGGGGACTAGGGCTATGGGACCAGTACTTC.

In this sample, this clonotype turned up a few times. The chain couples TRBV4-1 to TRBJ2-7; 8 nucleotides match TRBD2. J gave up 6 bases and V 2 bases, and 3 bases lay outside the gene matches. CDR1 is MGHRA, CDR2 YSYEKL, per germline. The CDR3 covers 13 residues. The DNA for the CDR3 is TGCGCCAGCAGCCAACGGGGGGGATCCGAGCAGTACGTC. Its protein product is CASSQRGGSEQYV.

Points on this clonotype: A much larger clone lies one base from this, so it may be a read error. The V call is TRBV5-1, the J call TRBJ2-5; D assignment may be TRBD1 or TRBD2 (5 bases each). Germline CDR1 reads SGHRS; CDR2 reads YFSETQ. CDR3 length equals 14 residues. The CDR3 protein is CASSFGTVKESQYF. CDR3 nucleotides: TGCGCCAGCAGCTTTGGGACGGTGAAAGAGTCCCAGTACTTC.

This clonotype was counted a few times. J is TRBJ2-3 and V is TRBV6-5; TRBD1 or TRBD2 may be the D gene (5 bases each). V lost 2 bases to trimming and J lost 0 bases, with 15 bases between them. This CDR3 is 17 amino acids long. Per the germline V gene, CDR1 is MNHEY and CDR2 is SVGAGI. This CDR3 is CASSYRDRGPSTDTQYF. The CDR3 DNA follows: TGTGCCAGCAGTTACCGCGACCGGGGCCCAAGCACAGATACGCAGTATTTT.

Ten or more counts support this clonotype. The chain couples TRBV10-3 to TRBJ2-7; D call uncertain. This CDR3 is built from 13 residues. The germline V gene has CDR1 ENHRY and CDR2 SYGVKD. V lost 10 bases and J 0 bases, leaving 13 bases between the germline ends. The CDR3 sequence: CATADLSSYEQYF. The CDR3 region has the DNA TGTGCCACCGCGGACCTGAGCTCCTACGAGCAGTACTTC.

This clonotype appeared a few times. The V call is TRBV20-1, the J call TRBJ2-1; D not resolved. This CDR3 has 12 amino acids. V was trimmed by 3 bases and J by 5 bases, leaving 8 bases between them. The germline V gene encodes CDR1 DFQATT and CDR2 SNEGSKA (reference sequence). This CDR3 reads CSASEINNEQFF. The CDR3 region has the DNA TGCAGTGCTAGTGAAATTAACAATGAGCAGTTCTTC.

Written as DNA, the CDR3 is TGTGCCAGCAGTTTTTTTATACTAGCCCAGGATACGCAGTATTTT. It codes for CASSFFILAQDTQYF. The rearrangement links TRBV28 to TRBJ2-3; the D gene is possibly TRBD2 (6 bases). The CDR3 sequence is 15 residues long. CDR1 is MDHEN, CDR2 SYDVKM, per germline. Between the trimmed V and J ends, which lost 3 bases and 6 bases, there was a span of 16 bases.